The T cell receptor beta chain described here comes from a study of cytomegalovirus exposure and HLA in healthy donors. Across the whole study: Within an early data release were roughly 90 million unique TCRs drawn from HLA-typed donors. Regarding the study as a whole: Later analysis identified 16,951 TCR beta sequences associated with HLA alleles, using a false discovery rate threshold of 0.05. Owing to their indistinguishability, certain V segments, notably TRBV6-2 and TRBV6-3, were excluded.

Regarding this clone: Its antigen is still unknown.

The CDR3 contains 14 residues. V lost 10 bases, J lost 2 bases, and 17 bases lay in between. Germline V gives CDR1 SEHNR, CDR2 FQNEAQ (reference sequence). Vbeta (60) and Jbeta (13) primers were used in the PCR. Assay: immunoSEQ multiplex PCR; the TCRdb copy retains only in-frame clones and omits some. The data contain tens of thousands of clones, around 78% of them seen just once; the ten biggest clones take up under 5.5%. The receptor comes from a woman between 40 and 50 years old in good health and CMV-seropositive. The sequenced sample was PBMCs. The chain carries TRBV7-9 and TRBJ2-5; possibly TRBD2 for D (6 bases). CDR3 in DNA: TGTGCCACAGCCCAGGTAGCGGAACAAGAGACCCAGTACTTC. Protein sequence: CATAQVAEQETQYF.